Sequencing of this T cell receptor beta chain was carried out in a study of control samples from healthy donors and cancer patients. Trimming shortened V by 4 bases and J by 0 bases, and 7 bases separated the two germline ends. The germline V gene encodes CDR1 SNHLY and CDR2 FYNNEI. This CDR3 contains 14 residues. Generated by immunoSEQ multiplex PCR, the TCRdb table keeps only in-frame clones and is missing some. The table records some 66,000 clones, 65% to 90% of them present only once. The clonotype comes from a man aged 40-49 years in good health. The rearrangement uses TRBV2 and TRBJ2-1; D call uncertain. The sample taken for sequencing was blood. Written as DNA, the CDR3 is TGTGCCAGCAGTGCCAGCGCCTCCTACAATGAGCAGTTCTTC. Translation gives CASSASASYNEQFF.